This TCR beta chain emerged from a study of blood T cell repertoires in COVID-19. Study background: COVID-19 samples, acute and convalescent, were from the United States, Italy and Spain. T cells, B-cell-depleted T cells, or PBMCs provided the cDNA or gDNA that served as material.

In the source study's methods: Reference gene primer amplification gave nucleated cell count estimates. Clones were sequenced by immunoSEQ multiplex PCR, and TCRdb holds only the in-frame ones, with some missing. The V and J calls and clone size are taken from that table; D and trimming were inferred from the DNA. The sample lists around 8,300 clones; 80% to 90% were seen once. The germline V gene has CDR1 MNHNY and CDR2 SVGAGI (reference sequence). The CDR3 has 14 residues. The V end was cut by 2 bases, the J end by 8 bases, with 15 bases between. The sequence was obtained from a human donor in a cohort sampled during active COVID-19. V usage is TRBV6-6 and J usage is TRBJ1-2; unclear D gene. Sequencing input: peripheral blood. The CDR3 is CASSYVTPQKGYTF. The CDR3 DNA reads as TGTGCCAGCAGTTACGTGACTCCCCAGAAGGGCTACACCTTC.